This TCR beta chain was retrieved from a study of radiation and T cells in renal cell carcinoma. Time point specified: blood 2 weeks post-SBRT. Treatment defined: 15 Gy SBRT to primary tumor, nephrectomy 4 weeks later. Some clones are missing from TCRdb's copy, which holds only in-frame ones; the method was immunoSEQ multiplex PCR. This sample has 70,000 or so clones; over 80% occur once, and the top ten carry approximately 5%. This sequence was found in a man aged 55 to 70 with renal cell carcinoma. This material consisted of blood, taken from a patient whose treatment included radiotherapy and nephrectomy.

CDR3 amino acids: CASSETGDKTDTQYF. As DNA, the CDR3 is TGTGCCAGCAGCGAGACAGGGGATAAGACAGATACGCAGTATTTT. The chain uses TRBV7-8 and TRBJ2-3; TRBD1 matches 8 bases. The CDR3 sequence is 15 residues long. Germline values: CDR1 SGHVS, CDR2 FQNEAQ. V lost 5 bases and J lost 3; bases outside the gene matches: 7.